This entry describes one T cell receptor (beta chain). These data originate in a study of blood T cell repertoires in COVID-19. Sequencing used immunoSEQ multiplex PCR; TCRdb keeps in-frame clones, though not all of them. The table lists some 200,000 clones, around 85% of them singletons. The receptor's source is a woman aged 70-85 years with acute or convalescent COVID-19. The material sequenced was peripheral blood.

CDR3 sequence reads: CASSMAFRAGGSRGSPLHF. As DNA, the CDR3 is TGTGCCAGTAGTATGGCATTTAGGGCAGGGGGAAGTCGAGGTTCACCCCTCCACTTT. V gene TRBV19 combines with J gene TRBJ1-6, with TRBD1 matching 7 bases. The germline V gene encodes CDR1 LNHDA and CDR2 SQIVND (reference sequence). Trimming cost V 3 bases and J 9 bases; bases outside gene matches: 20. CDR3 length: 19 amino acids.